These T cell receptor beta chains were read from a single sample in a study of cytomegalovirus exposure and HLA in healthy donors. The data were produced by immunoSEQ multiplex PCR, yet TCRdb's version contains in-frame clones alone and is incomplete. The sample has about 160,000 clones, roughly 80% seen once. The sample taken for sequencing was PBMCs. Receptors were obtained from a human donor in good health. Each CDR3 is given with its conserved first and last residue. Fields, in order: clone size, J gene, D gene, V gene, CDR3 DNA, CDR3 protein. A D gene is named only where the DNA matches it firmly. Clone size is given for some rows only: seen once, a few or many times, or a class if the clone is expanded.

clone_size: NA
j_call: TRBJ1-3
d_call: NA
v_call: TRBV6-5
cdr3_nt: TGTGCCAGCAGTCCCGCCGGGGTCTCTGGAAACACCATATATTTT
cdr3_aa: CASSPAGVSGNTIYF

clone_size: NA
j_call: TRBJ2-5
d_call: NA
v_call: TRBV7-2
cdr3_nt: TGTGCCAGCAGCTTAGAATGGTCTAGGGAGACCCAGTACTTC
cdr3_aa: CASSLEWSRETQYF

clone_size: few
j_call: TRBJ2-1
d_call: NA
v_call: TRBV10-1
cdr3_nt: TGCGCCAGCAGTGAGTCGGAGGAGAATGAGCAGTTCTTC
cdr3_aa: CASSESEENEQFF

clone_size: NA
j_call: TRBJ1-2
d_call: TRBD1
v_call: TRBV9
cdr3_nt: TGTGCCAGCAGCCCGGCACTCTACGACAGGGACGATGGCTACACCTTC
cdr3_aa: CASSPALYDRDDGYTF

clone_size: NA
j_call: TRBJ1-2
d_call: NA
v_call: TRBV2
cdr3_nt: TGTGCCAGCAGTCCAGGCAGAGGGACTAACTATGGCTACACCTTC
cdr3_aa: CASSPGRGTNYGYTF

clone_size: NA
j_call: TRBJ2-1
d_call: NA
v_call: TRBV19
cdr3_nt: TGTGCCAGTAGTATAGTGGCACTATTCGATGAGCAGTTCTTC
cdr3_aa: CASSIVALFDEQFF

clone_size: NA
j_call: TRBJ1-1
d_call: NA
v_call: TRBV6-1
cdr3_nt: TGTGCCAGCAGGACAGAATTGAACACTGAAGCTTTCTTT
cdr3_aa: CASRTELNTEAFF

clone_size: NA
j_call: TRBJ2-1
d_call: NA
v_call: TRBV5-1
cdr3_nt: TGCGCCAGCAGCTTGTCAGGCCCCAACTACAATGAGCAGTTCTTC
cdr3_aa: CASSLSGPNYNEQFF

clone_size: NA
j_call: TRBJ2-1
d_call: NA
v_call: TRBV5-5
cdr3_nt: TGTGCCAGCAGCCCAGGGCTAACTAATGAGCAGTTCTTC
cdr3_aa: CASSPGLTNEQFF

clone_size: NA
j_call: TRBJ1-2
d_call: TRBD1
v_call: TRBV2
cdr3_nt: TGTGCCAGCAGCGGACAGGGTGATGGCTACACCTTC
cdr3_aa: CASSGQGDGYTF

clone_size: NA
j_call: TRBJ2-5
d_call: TRBD1
v_call: TRBV5-1
cdr3_nt: TGCGCCAGCAGCCGGGACAGTCAAGAGACCCAGTACTTC
cdr3_aa: CASSRDSQETQYF

clone_size: NA
j_call: TRBJ2-7
d_call: NA
v_call: TRBV5-1
cdr3_nt: TGCGCCAGCAGCTTATCCCAGGGTCAGGCATGGCAGTACTTC
cdr3_aa: CASSLSQGQAWQYF

clone_size: NA
j_call: TRBJ2-3
d_call: TRBD2
v_call: TRBV4-2
cdr3_nt: TGTGCCAGCAGCCAAGGGCAGCGGGGAGGAGCAGATACGCAGTATTTT
cdr3_aa: CASSQGQRGGADTQYF

clone_size: NA
j_call: TRBJ2-7
d_call: NA
v_call: TRBV7-9
cdr3_nt: TGTGCCAGCAGCTGGGGGGCGGGGGGACAGAACTCCTACGAGCAGTACTTC
cdr3_aa: CASSWGAGGQNSYEQYF

clone_size: NA
j_call: TRBJ2-6
d_call: NA
v_call: TRBV5-6
cdr3_nt: TGTGCCAGCAGCTTTTCGTCGCGGGGAGACTCTGGGGCCAACGTCCTGACTTTC
cdr3_aa: CASSFSSRGDSGANVLTF

clone_size: NA
j_call: TRBJ1-2
d_call: TRBD1
v_call: TRBV2
cdr3_nt: TGTGCCAGCAGTGAACGACGGAGTTCAGGGGGGAATCATGGCTACACCTTC
cdr3_aa: CASSERRSSGGNHGYTF

clone_size: NA
j_call: TRBJ2-7
d_call: TRBD2
v_call: TRBV9
cdr3_nt: TGTGCCAGCAGCGCCTATTCAACGGGGGGGCAATCCTACGAGCAGTACTTC
cdr3_aa: CASSAYSTGGQSYEQYF

clone_size: once
j_call: TRBJ1-1
d_call: TRBD1
v_call: TRBV19
cdr3_nt: TGTGCCAGTAGTTCTTTGGACAGGTGGGACACTGAAGCTTTCTTT
cdr3_aa: CASSSLDRWDTEAFF

clone_size: NA
j_call: TRBJ2-5
d_call: NA
v_call: TRBV5-1
cdr3_nt: TGCGCCAGCAGCTTCCAGGTAGATGAGACCCAGTACTTC
cdr3_aa: CASSFQVDETQYF

clone_size: NA
j_call: TRBJ2-3
d_call: NA
v_call: TRBV7-9
cdr3_nt: TGTGCCAGCAGCTCTACGACTGTTACAGATACGCAGTATTTT
cdr3_aa: CASSSTTVTDTQYF

clone_size: once
j_call: TRBJ2-2
d_call: NA
v_call: TRBV27
cdr3_nt: TGTGCCAGCAGTTTCTCGGGGATCGGGGAGCTGTTTTTT
cdr3_aa: CASSFSGIGELFF

clone_size: NA
j_call: TRBJ2-7
d_call: NA
v_call: TRBV2
cdr3_nt: TGTGCCAGCAGTGGCCAGGGCTTCTACGAGCAGTACTTC
cdr3_aa: CASSGQGFYEQYF